The 20 T cell receptor beta chains listed next were all sequenced from one sample in a study of post-analysis software for immune sequencing data. These receptors' targets are unknown. TCR beta cDNA libraries included unique molecular identifiers. MiXCR, applied by TCRdb to the PCR reads, yields one record per CDR3 protein. The sample yields approximately 690,000 distinct CDR3 sequences, more than 50% seen once. Study-level points and caveats: Four or five TRBV segments were more frequent in patients than controls; TRBV5-6, TRBV5-1 and TRBV20-1 belonged to this group.

Source material: blood. The source of these receptors is a girl aged 2-9 years with multiple sclerosis.

This clonotype was observed once. The J gene is TRBJ1-2, the V gene TRBV6-1, with D tentatively TRBD1 (6 bases). The germline gives CDR1 MNHNS, CDR2 SASEGT. The V end was cut by 1 base, the J end by 2 bases, with 14 bases between. The CDR3 spans 16 residues. The DNA for the CDR3 is TGTGCCAGCAGTGAAGAATTGGAGACAGGCAACTATGGCTACACCTTC. It specifies CASSEELETGNYGYTF.

This clonotype was counted between two and nine times. This rearrangement joins TRBV14 to TRBJ1-5; 7 bases agree with TRBD1. This CDR3 region has 16 residues. Germline CDR1 SGHDN, CDR2 FVKESK. The V gene end was trimmed by 1 base and the J gene end by 5 bases; junction bases not matched to a gene: 8. CDR3 nucleotide sequence: TGTGCCAGCAGCCAAGGGGGTAAGGGGGCTTATCAGCCCCAGCATTTT. It is translated as CASSQGGKGAYQPQHF. The full variable domain, in which reference TRBV14 and TRBJ1-5 provide the parts outside the CDR3, is EAGVTQFPSHSVIEKGQTVTLRCDPISGHDNLYWYRRVMGKEIKFLLHFVKESKQDESGMPNNRFLAERTGGTYSTLKVQPAELEDSGVYFCASSQGGKGAYQPQHFGDGTRLSIL.

The chain has TRBV20-1 and TRBJ2-3; D remains ambiguous. Trimming pared 6 bases from V and 3 bases from J, leaving 10 bases between. CDR1 and CDR2 (germline): DFQATT, SNEGSKA (reference sequence). This CDR3 comprises 12 residues. CDR3 nucleotide sequence: TGCAGTGCCACGGAGAGGACAGATACGCAGTATTTT. Amino acids: CSATERTDTQYF.

The rearrangement links TRBV12-3 or TRBV12-4 to TRBJ2-5; 10 nucleotides match TRBD1. CDR3 length: 15 amino acids. With 5 bases clipped from V and 11 bases from J, the junction kept 14 bases outside the gene matches. CDR3 residues: CASSRRGQGSSRQYF. CDR3 DNA sequence: TGTGCCAGCAGTAGGAGGGGACAGGGGTCTTCGAGACAGTACTTC.

This clonotype was detected only once. The chain employs TRBV29-1 and TRBJ2-5; 7 bases align to TRBD2. The junction had 10 bases not matched to a gene; V was cut back by 8 bases and J by 1 base. CDR1 is SQVTM, CDR2 ANQGSEA, per germline. The CDR3 has 14 amino acids. CDR3 coding DNA: TGCAGCTCGAGCCCTGGGACTACCCAAGAGACCCAGTACTTC. It codes for CSSSPGTTQETQYF.

V gene TRBV12-3 or TRBV12-4 combines with J gene TRBJ1-5; TRBD1 aligns across 10 bases. After removal of 3 bases from V and 6 bases from J, the junction contained 2 bases not matched to a gene. This CDR3 spans 14 amino acids. The CDR3 loop is CASSFRDRGQPQHF. CDR3 coding DNA: TGTGCCAGCAGTTTTCGGGACAGGGGTCAGCCCCAGCATTTT.

The V call is TRBV7-8, the J call TRBJ2-2; perhaps D is TRBD1 or TRBD2 (5 bases each). This CDR3 contains 17 residues. Trimming left V 3 bases short and J 0 bases short, with 14 bases between. Germline V gives CDR1 SGHVS, CDR2 FQNEAQ. CDR3 region: CASSFPALGANTGELFF. The CDR3 DNA is TGTGCCAGCAGCTTCCCCGCTTTGGGGGCGAACACCGGGGAGCTGTTTTTT. Filled out from reference TRBV7-8 and TRBJ2-2, the complete variable domain reads GAGVSQSPRYKVAKRGQDVALRCDPISGHVSLFWYQQALGQGPEFLTYFQNEAQLDKSGLPSDRFFAERPEGSVSTLKIQRTQQEDSAVYLCASSFPALGANTGELFFGEGSRLTVL.

The chain links TRBV5-5 to TRBJ2-7; perhaps TRBD1 as D (5 bases). Germline V gives CDR1 SGHKS, CDR2 YYEKEE (reference sequence). The CDR3 has 14 amino acids. The germline V and J ends were trimmed by 3 bases and 3 bases, with 13 bases remaining between them. CDR3 sequence reads: CASSWAGLDYEQYF. The CDR3 coding sequence is TGTGCCAGCAGCTGGGCAGGGCTGGACTACGAGCAGTACTTC.

The chain carries TRBV20-1 and TRBJ2-1; maybe TRBD2 (5 bases). The CDR3 runs to 16 residues. Trimming removed 4 bases at V and 0 bases at J, with 16 bases between. CDR1 is DFQATT and CDR2 is SNEGSKA in the germline V gene (reference sequence). The CDR3 reads CSAKDVAGSSYNEQFF. The CDR3, as DNA: TGCAGTGCTAAGGACGTCGCGGGTAGCTCCTACAATGAGCAGTTCTTC.

The rearrangement links TRBV11-3 to TRBJ2-5; perhaps TRBD2 as D (7 bases). Trimming took 1 base from V and 4 from J, leaving 16 bases between them. This CDR3 has 16 amino acids. Germline lookup yields CDR1 SGHNT and CDR2 YENEEA. Written as DNA, the CDR3 is TGTGCCAGCAGCTTAGTGCCGGAGGGAGGGGGAGAGACCCAGTACTTC. This sequence encodes CASSLVPEGGGETQYF.

In this sample, this clonotype turned up a few times. The chain links TRBV29-1 to TRBJ2-1, with D perhaps assigned TRBD1 or TRBD2 (5 bases each). V was clipped by 7 bases and J by 8 bases, with 21 bases between them. CDR1 is SQVTM, CDR2 ANQGSEA, per germline. The CDR3 length is 14 residues. CDR3 sequence: CSAERRGLGYEQFF. As DNA, the CDR3 is TGCAGCGCCGAACGACGGGGCCTGGGCTATGAGCAGTTCTTC.

The chain uses TRBV7-2 and TRBJ2-3; weak D call: TRBD2 (6 bases). Germline CDR1 and CDR2: SGHTA and FQGNSA. CDR3 length: 14 residues. V was shortened by 5 bases and J by 6 bases, with 15 bases between the two germline ends. DNA for the CDR3: TGTGCCAGCAGCACGTGGGAGGAATGGGATACGCAGTATTTT. Residues: CASSTWEEWDTQYF.

The chain recombines TRBV7-2 with TRBJ1-1, with a weak D call TRBD1 (5 bases). V was clipped by 11 bases and J by 0 bases, with 28 bases between them. The germline gives CDR1 SGHTA, CDR2 FQGNSA. This CDR3 spans 18 amino acids. The CDR3 coding sequence is TGTGCCGCCTCAAAGAGTTTAGATGGGACTTTGGTGAACACTGAAGCTTTCTTT. Amino acid sequence: CAASKSLDGTLVNTEAFF. The full variable domain, its missing parts supplied by reference TRBV7-2 and TRBJ1-1, is GAGVSQSPSNKVTEKGKDVELRCDPISGHTALYWYRQSLGQGLEFLIYFQGNSAPDKSGLPSDRFSAERTGGSVSTLTIQRTQQEDSAVYLCAASKSLDGTLVNTEAFFGQGTRLTVV.

The CDR3 region is CSVLTSGRIGVGETQYF. The CDR3 DNA follows: TGCAGTGTCCTGACTAGCGGGAGAATAGGGGTGGGGGAGACCCAGTACTTC. The genes are TRBV20-1 and TRBJ2-5, with 12 bases fitting TRBD2. The V segment lost 7 bases and the J segment 5 bases; nucleotides outside the gene matches: 17. CDR3 size: 17 residues. Germline CDR1 is DFQATT and CDR2 is SNEGSKA (reference sequence).

V and J are TRBV14 and TRBJ2-2, with unresolved D. Germline V gives CDR1 SGHDN, CDR2 FVKESK. Trimming stripped 1 base from V and 0 bases from J, with 3 bases between. The CDR3 spans 14 residues. CDR3 region: CASSQVANTGELFF. The CDR3 DNA reads TGTGCCAGCAGCCAAGTTGCGAACACCGGGGAGCTGTTTTTT.

The chain carries TRBV12-3 or TRBV12-4 and TRBJ2-6; 7 bases map to TRBD2. J was trimmed by 7 bases and V by 8 bases; bases with no gene match: 11. This CDR3 has 15 amino acids. As DNA, the CDR3 is TGTGCCAGCTGTCTTAGCACAGCGGGAGCCAACGTCCTGACTTTC. As protein: CASCLSTAGANVLTF.

This clonotype was detected a few times. The rearrangement uses TRBV20-1 and TRBJ2-3; 8 bases line up with TRBD2. The V gene's germline CDR1 is DFQATT and CDR2 SNEGSKA (reference sequence). After removal of 6 bases from V and 2 bases from J, the junction contained 7 bases not matched to a gene. The CDR3 covers 14 residues. The DNA for the CDR3 is TGCAGTGCCATACTAGCGGCATACACAGATACGCAGTATTTT. The encoded protein is CSAILAAYTDTQYF.

J is TRBJ2-1 and V is TRBV9; perhaps TRBD1 as D (6 bases). Germline values: CDR1 SGDLS, CDR2 YYNGEE. CDR3 length: 17 residues. V was cut by 4 bases and J by 7 bases, with 24 bases left in between. The CDR3 DNA follows: TGTGCCAGCAGCCCAAGGGGTGGACAGACGACTGGGAATGAGCAGTTCTTC. Residues: CASSPRGGQTTGNEQFF. The variable domain in full, with the rest retrieved from reference TRBV9 and TRBJ2-1, is DSGVTQTPKHLITATGQRVTLRCSPRSGDLSVYWYQQSLDQGLQFLIQYYNGEERAKGNILERFSAQQFPDLHSELNLSSLELGDSALYFCASSPRGGQTTGNEQFFGPGTRLTVL.

This clonotype was detected only once. The gene calls are TRBV25-1 and TRBJ2-3, with TRBD1 matching over 7 bases. This CDR3 has 15 amino acids. Germline V gene data show CDR1 as MGHDK and CDR2 as SYGVNS. V gave up 4 bases and J gave up 3 bases; unmatched junction bases: 7. DNA for the CDR3: TGTGCCAGCAGTGGCCTGACAGGGTTTACAGATACGCAGTATTTT. This codes for CASSGLTGFTDTQYF.

The J gene is TRBJ2-1, the V gene TRBV6-2 or TRBV6-3; 13 bases map to TRBD2. The CDR3 is made up of 17 amino acids. V gave up 5 bases and J gave up 2 bases; unmatched junction bases: 6. Germline CDR1 and CDR2: MNHEY and SVGEGT. CDR3 coding DNA: TGTGCCAGCAGTCCCGACGGACTAGCGGGGGCCTACAATGAGCAGTTCTTC. Its translation is CASSPDGLAGAYNEQFF.